This T cell receptor (beta chain) is drawn from a study of OX40 agonist ivuxolimab in advanced cancers. Study summary: Enrolled patients in dose escalation had cancers that were hepatocellular carcinoma, melanoma, renal cell or head and neck cancer. Three individuals attained partial responses, comprising one hepatocellular carcinoma case and two cutaneous melanoma cases.

This CDR3 contains 15 residues. Trimming took 5 bases from V and 11 from J; bases not matched to a gene: 15. The germline gives CDR1 SGHTA, CDR2 FQGNSA. Assay: immunoSEQ multiplex PCR; the TCRdb copy retains only in-frame clones and omits some. The table includes approximately 46,000 clones, 88% detected once. This chain joins TRBV7-2 and TRBJ2-5; 9 nucleotides match TRBD2. Here the sequenced sample was CD4+ or CD8+ T cells sorted from blood, taken in a trial of the OX40 agonist ivuxolimab. The TCR comes from an adult with an advanced solid tumor such as melanoma, head and neck, liver or kidney cancer. The CDR3 region has the DNA TGTGCCAGCAGCCCTACTAGCGGGCCAAGTGGGGCGCAGTACTTC. Protein product: CASSPTSGPSGAQYF.